These 20 T cell receptor beta chains were all obtained from the same sample, sequenced in a study of immune evolution from preneoplasia to lung adenocarcinoma. Produced via immunoSEQ multiplex PCR; TCRdb's table is partial and in-frame only. This sample carries about 1,800 clones, roughly 83% of them seen once, and the ten largest clones take approximately 8%. The sequencing sample was made of FFPE tissue from an adenomatous hyperplasia lung lesion. Specified subset: atypical adenomatous hyperplasia (AAH), lung preneoplasia. Every receptor here comes from a donor at least 70 years old with lung adenocarcinoma.

With respect to this clone: It is unclear where the CDR3 begins or ends on the DNA, so no DNA is shown, and the CDR3 is as TCRdb lists it. J is TRBJ2-7 and V is TRBV9; the tabulated D call, TRBD1, remains unverified against the DNA. CDR1 is SGDLS, CDR2 YYNGEE, per germline. Inclusive of both ends, the CDR3 amounts to 14 amino acids. The CDR3 spells CASSPTVGTGALYF.

The rearrangement joins TRBV5-1 to TRBJ2-2; D unclear. The V and J ends lost 5 bases and 1 base respectively, with 9 bases between them. Germline V gene lookup returns CDR1 SGHRS and CDR2 YFSETQ. This CDR3 is built from 14 residues. The CDR3 spells CASSSRENTGELFF. Written as DNA, the CDR3 is TGCGCCAGCAGTAGTAGGGAGAACACCGGGGAGCTGTTTTTT.

The rearrangement links TRBV29-1 to TRBJ1-1; TRBD1 agrees at 7 bases. V shed 5 bases and J 5 bases; nucleotides not matched to a gene: 8. The germline V gene encodes CDR1 SQVTM and CDR2 ANQGSEA. This CDR3 region has 13 residues. CDR3 sequence reads: CSVQGQRGTEAFF. CDR3 DNA sequence: TGCAGCGTTCAGGGACAGCGGGGAACTGAAGCTTTCTTT.

The rearrangement joins TRBV11-2 to TRBJ1-5; D call uncertain. Germline loops: CDR1 SGHAT, CDR2 FQNNGV. There are 13 residues in the CDR3. V was clipped by 0 bases and J by 5 bases, with 5 bases between them. The CDR3 nucleotides are TGTGCCAGCAGCTTAGACGGTCATCAGCCCCAGCATTTT. Residues: CASSLDGHQPQHF.

The chain combines TRBV4-1 with TRBJ1-1; D may be TRBD1 (5 bases). The ends were cut back, 2 bases at V and 2 bases at J, with 18 bases in the middle. Per the germline V gene, CDR1 is MGHRA and CDR2 is YSYEKL. The CDR3 loop spans 17 amino acids. The CDR3 nucleotides are TGCGCCAGCAGCCAATCACGGTTCGAGGGGAGTAACACTGAAGCTTTCTTT. Translation: CASSQSRFEGSNTEAFF.

V and J are TRBV7-2 and TRBJ2-1, with 8 bases that match TRBD2. This CDR3 contains 17 residues. V lost 4 bases, J lost 0 bases, and 8 bases stayed unmatched. Looked up from germline, CDR1 is SGHTA and CDR2 is FQGNSA. The CDR3 bases are TGTGCCAGCAGCTCAGAAGGACTAGCCCACTCCTACAATGAGCAGTTCTTC. Protein product: CASSSEGLAHSYNEQFF.

V gene TRBV6-6 combines with J gene TRBJ1-1; 7 nucleotides agree with TRBD1. The CDR3 is 14 residues long. V shed 5 bases and J 5 bases; nucleotides not matched to a gene: 8. Germline V gives CDR1 MNHNY, CDR2 SVGAGI (reference sequence). The CDR3 DNA follows: TGTGCCAGCAGTCTACAGGGGTTTAGTACTGAAGCTTTCTTT. It yields the protein CASSLQGFSTEAFF.

The rearrangement uses TRBV28 and TRBJ2-3; the D is unclear. The CDR3 runs 15 residues. Trimming stripped 5 bases from V and 2 bases from J, with 14 bases between. Germline V lookup: CDR1 MDHEN, CDR2 SYDVKM. In nucleotides, the CDR3 is TGTGCCAGCAGTCCTGCTGGTGATACCACAGATACGCAGTATTTT. Amino acid sequence: CASSPAGDTTDTQYF.

The V call is TRBV9, the J call TRBJ2-2; D may be TRBD1 (5 bases). CDR1 and CDR2 (germline): SGDLS, YYNGEE. The CDR3 sequence is 13 residues long. V lost 3 bases to trimming and J lost 6 bases, with 9 bases between them. The CDR3 spells CASSAWGAGELFF. The DNA for the CDR3 is TGTGCCAGCAGCGCTTGGGGCGCCGGGGAGCTGTTTTTT.

There are a few counts of this clone. The chain uses TRBV5-4 and TRBJ2-7; TRBD2 aligns across 9 bases. V gave up 4 bases and J gave up 5 bases; unmatched junction bases: 13. Per the germline V gene, CDR1 is SGHNT and CDR2 is YYREEE (reference sequence). The CDR3 length is 16 residues. Written as DNA, the CDR3 is TGTGCCAGCAGCACCCCCAACCCGGGACTAGCCAACGAGCAGTACTTC. Translation: CASSTPNPGLANEQYF.

J is TRBJ2-1 and V is TRBV7-8, with D maybe TRBD1 (6 bases). Trimming removed 5 bases from V and 2 bases from J, with 16 bases in between. Germline CDR1 is SGHVS and CDR2 is FQNEAQ. The CDR3 is made up of 16 amino acids. Here the CDR3 DNA reads TGTGCCAGCAGCGCCGAGGGACATCGCGCCTACAATGAGCAGTTCTTC. Encoded protein: CASSAEGHRAYNEQFF.

This chain joins TRBV5-4 and TRBJ2-2; 9 nucleotides match TRBD1. The CDR3 contains 16 residues. Trimming took 4 bases from V and 4 from J; bases not matched to a gene: 8. Germline lookup yields CDR1 SGHNT and CDR2 YYREEE (reference sequence). The CDR3 region is CASSPRDRVGTGELFF. CDR3 coding DNA: TGTGCCAGCAGCCCGCGGGACAGGGTAGGCACCGGGGAGCTGTTTTTT.

The V gene is TRBV2, the J gene TRBJ1-4, with D perhaps matching TRBD1 (6 bases). The germline V gene has CDR1 SNHLY and CDR2 FYNNEI. This CDR3 has 15 residues. V shed 4 bases and J shed 0 bases, with 9 bases lying between them. CDR3 sequence reads: CASSGDTSTNEKLFF. The DNA for the CDR3 is TGTGCCAGCAGTGGGGACACCTCAACTAATGAAAAACTGTTTTTT. The entire variable domain, with the rest obtained from reference TRBV2 and TRBJ1-4, is as follows: EPEVTQTPSHQVTQMGQEVILRCVPISNHLYFYWYRQILGQKVEFLVSFYNNEISEKSEIFDDQFSVERPDGSNFTLKIRSTKLEDSAMYFCASSGDTSTNEKLFFGSGTQLSVL.

The J gene is TRBJ1-5, the V gene TRBV28, with TRBD1 as a possible D gene (5 bases). Trimming took off 5 bases at V and 0 bases at J, with 20 bases between the two ends. The CDR3 consists of 18 residues. Germline-derived CDR1 and CDR2 are MDHEN and SYDVKM. The CDR3 DNA is TGTGCCAGCAGTAATATCCCAGGACACATCTATAGCAATCAGCCCCAGCATTTT. It translates to CASSNIPGHIYSNQPQHF.

The V call is TRBV7-9, the J call TRBJ1-4; TRBD1 agrees at 10 bases. The CDR3 is 16 amino acids. V lost 3 bases, J lost 6 bases, and 7 bases stayed unmatched. Germline CDR1 SEHNR, CDR2 FQNEAQ (reference sequence). The CDR3 spells CASSLTSGTGDEKLFF. In nucleotides, the CDR3 is TGTGCCAGCAGCTTGACCTCCGGGACAGGGGATGAAAAACTGTTTTTT.

The V call is TRBV30, the J call TRBJ1-5; 8 bases are a match to TRBD1. CDR3 length: 16 amino acids. The junction had 5 bases not matched to a gene; V was cut back by 0 bases and J by 1 base. CDR1 is GTSNPN, CDR2 SVGIG, per germline (reference sequence). CDR3 sequence reads: CAWSVQWDRSNQPQHF. The DNA for the CDR3 is TGTGCCTGGAGTGTACAATGGGACAGGAGCAATCAGCCCCAGCATTTT.

The chain has TRBV9 and TRBJ2-2; possible D gene TRBD2, 6 bases. V was clipped by 4 bases and J by 6 bases, with 19 bases between them. Germline V gene sequence: CDR1 SGDLS, CDR2 YYNGEE. The CDR3 runs 16 residues. The DNA of the CDR3 is TGTGCCAGCAGCCCCCAACCGGGAGCGGAGGCCGGGGAGCTGTTTTTT. Encoded protein: CASSPQPGAEAGELFF.

The V gene is TRBV5-1, the J gene TRBJ2-7, with 8 bases identical to TRBD1. V was pared by 4 bases and J by 11 bases, with 8 bases of the junction left unmatched. The germline V gene encodes CDR1 SGHRS and CDR2 YFSETQ. This CDR3 spans 12 amino acids. In DNA, the CDR3 is TGCGCCAGCAGCATCCGACAGGGGCCGAAGTACTTC. It is translated as CASSIRQGPKYF. Filled out from reference TRBV5-1 and TRBJ2-7, the complete variable domain reads KAGVTQTPRYLIKTRGQQVTLSCSPISGHRSVSWYQQTPGQGLQFLFEYFSETQRNKGNFPGRFSGRQFSNSRSEMNVSTLELGDSALYLCASSIRQGPKYFGPGTRLTVT.

This clone was observed once. This chain joins TRBV28 and TRBJ1-4, with a weak D call TRBD1 (6 bases). CDR1 MDHEN and CDR2 SYDVKM come from the germline V gene. The length of the CDR3 is 15 residues. V lost 10 bases, J lost 7 bases, and 22 bases lay in between. CDR3 protein: CAIQTSGGAGEKLFF. CDR3 nucleotide sequence: TGTGCCATTCAAACCTCGGGGGGGGCGGGTGAAAAACTGTTTTTT.

V gene TRBV6-1 combines with J gene TRBJ2-7; 7 nucleotides line up with TRBD1. The CDR3 covers 14 residues. Unmatched junction bases numbered 14, after V lost 10 bases and J lost 5 bases. Per germline, CDR1 MNHNS and CDR2 SASEGT. This chain's CDR3 is CAMDAGTGVNEQYF. The CDR3 DNA is TGTGCCATGGATGCTGGTACAGGGGTCAACGAGCAGTACTTC.